The sequence of this T cell receptor (beta chain) was determined in a study of cytomegalovirus exposure and HLA in healthy donors. Looked up from germline, CDR1 is MNHEY and CDR2 is SVGAGI. CDR3 length: 15 amino acids. Between the trimmed V and J ends, which lost 6 bases and 6 bases, there was a span of 21 bases. Study-wide results and caveats: A reported reduction in N-insertions relative to the approximately 600-donor mean was seen in an Asian-associated ancestry cluster in a later analysis.

For this clone: The antigen remains unidentified.

PCR was performed using 60 Vbeta and 13 Jbeta primers. This table comes from immunoSEQ multiplex PCR, and its TCRdb copy is limited to in-frame clones, with some not included. The sample has fewer than 200,000 clones; around 80% are singletons. This TCR was recovered from a man aged 35-49 years in good health and CMV-seronegative. The chain uses TRBV6-5 and TRBJ2-7; D may be TRBD1 (5 bases). The sequenced material came from PBMCs. This chain's CDR3 is CASRPHGRARGEQYF. The CDR3 nucleotides read TGTGCCAGCAGACCGCATGGCAGGGCAAGGGGCGAGCAGTACTTC.